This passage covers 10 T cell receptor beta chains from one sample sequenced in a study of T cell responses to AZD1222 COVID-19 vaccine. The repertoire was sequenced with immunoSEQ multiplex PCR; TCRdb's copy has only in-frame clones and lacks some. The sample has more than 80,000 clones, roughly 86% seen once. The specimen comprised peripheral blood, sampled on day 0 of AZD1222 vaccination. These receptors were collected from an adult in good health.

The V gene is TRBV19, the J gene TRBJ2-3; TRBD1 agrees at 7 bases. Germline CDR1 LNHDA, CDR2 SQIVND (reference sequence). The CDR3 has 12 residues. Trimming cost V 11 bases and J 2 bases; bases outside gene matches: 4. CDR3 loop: CAAGTDTDTQYF. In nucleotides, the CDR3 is TGTGCCGCCGGGACAGACACAGATACGCAGTATTTT. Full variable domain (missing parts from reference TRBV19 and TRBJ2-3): DGGITQSPKYLFRKEGQNVTLSCEQNLNHDAMYWYRQDPGQGLRLIYYSQIVNDFQKGDIAEGYSVSREKKESFPLTVTSAQKNPTAFYLCAAGTDTDTQYFGPGTRLTVL.

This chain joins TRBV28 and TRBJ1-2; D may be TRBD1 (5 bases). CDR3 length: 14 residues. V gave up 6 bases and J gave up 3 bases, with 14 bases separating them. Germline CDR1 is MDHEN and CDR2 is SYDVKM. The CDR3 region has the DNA TGTGCCAGCAGCCTCGGGGCTAACTACTATGGCTACACCTTC. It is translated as CASSLGANYYGYTF.

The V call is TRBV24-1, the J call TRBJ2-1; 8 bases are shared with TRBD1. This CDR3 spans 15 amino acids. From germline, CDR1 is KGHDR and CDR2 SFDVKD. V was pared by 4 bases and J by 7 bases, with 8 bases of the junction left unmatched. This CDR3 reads CATSEIQGARNEQFF. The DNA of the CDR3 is TGTGCCACCAGTGAAATTCAGGGGGCTAGGAATGAGCAGTTCTTC.

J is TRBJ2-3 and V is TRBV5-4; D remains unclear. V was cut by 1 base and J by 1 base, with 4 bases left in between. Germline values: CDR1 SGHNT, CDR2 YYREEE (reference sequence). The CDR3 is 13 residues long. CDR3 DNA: TGTGCCAGCAGCTTGTCTGGCACAGATACGCAGTATTTT. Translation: CASSLSGTDTQYF.

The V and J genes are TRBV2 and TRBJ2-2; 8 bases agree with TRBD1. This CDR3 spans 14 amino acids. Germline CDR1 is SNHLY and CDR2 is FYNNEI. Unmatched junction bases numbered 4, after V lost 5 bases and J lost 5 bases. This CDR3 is CASSFRGRTGELFF. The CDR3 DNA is TGTGCCAGCAGTTTCAGGGGGCGAACCGGGGAGCTGTTTTTT. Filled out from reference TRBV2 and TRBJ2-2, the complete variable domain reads EPEVTQTPSHQVTQMGQEVILRCVPISNHLYFYWYRQILGQKVEFLVSFYNNEISEKSEIFDDQFSVERPDGSNFTLKIRSTKLEDSAMYFCASSFRGRTGELFFGEGSRLTVL.

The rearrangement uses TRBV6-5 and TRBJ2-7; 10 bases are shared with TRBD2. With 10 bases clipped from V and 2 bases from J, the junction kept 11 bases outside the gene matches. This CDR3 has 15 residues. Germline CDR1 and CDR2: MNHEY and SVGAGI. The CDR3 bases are TGTGCCACCAAAACCGGACTAGCGGTGACCTACGAGCAGTACTTC. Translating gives CATKTGLAVTYEQYF.

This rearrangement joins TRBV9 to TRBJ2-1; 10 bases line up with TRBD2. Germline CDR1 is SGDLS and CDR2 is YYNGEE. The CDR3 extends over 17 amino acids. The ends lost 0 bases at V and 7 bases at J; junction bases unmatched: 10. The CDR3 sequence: CASSVGGGSGRGNEQFF. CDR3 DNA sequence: TGTGCCAGCAGCGTAGGAGGGGGGAGCGGGAGGGGTAATGAGCAGTTCTTC.

The CDR3 DNA follows: TGTGCCAGCAGTGAACAGCCGAATCAGCCCCAGCATTTT. As protein: CASSEQPNQPQHF. V and J are TRBV2 and TRBJ1-5; D gene ambiguous. The CDR3 runs 13 residues. V lost 2 bases and J lost 4, with 6 bases in between. The germline gives CDR1 SNHLY, CDR2 FYNNEI.

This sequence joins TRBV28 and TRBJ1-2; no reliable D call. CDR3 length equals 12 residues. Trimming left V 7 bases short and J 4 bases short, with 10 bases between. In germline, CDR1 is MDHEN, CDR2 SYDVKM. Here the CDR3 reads CASMGRSYGYTF. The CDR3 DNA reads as TGTGCCAGCATGGGGAGGAGCTATGGCTACACCTTC.

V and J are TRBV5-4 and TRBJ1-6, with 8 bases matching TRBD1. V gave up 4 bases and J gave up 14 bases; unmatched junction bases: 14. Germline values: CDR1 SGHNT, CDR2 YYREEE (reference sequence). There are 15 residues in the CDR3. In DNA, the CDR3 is TGTGCCAGCAGCCCCGGGACAGGCGTACGGGGGGCCCTCCACTTT. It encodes CASSPGTGVRGALHF.